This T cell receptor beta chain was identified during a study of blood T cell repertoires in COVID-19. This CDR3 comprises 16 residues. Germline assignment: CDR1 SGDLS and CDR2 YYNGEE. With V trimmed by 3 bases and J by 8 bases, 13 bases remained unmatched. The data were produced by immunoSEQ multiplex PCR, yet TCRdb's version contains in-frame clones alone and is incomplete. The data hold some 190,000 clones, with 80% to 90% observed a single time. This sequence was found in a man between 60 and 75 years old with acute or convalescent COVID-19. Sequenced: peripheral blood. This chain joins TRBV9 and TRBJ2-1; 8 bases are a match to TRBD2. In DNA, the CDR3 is TGTGCCAGCAGCGCCCGGAGCGGGAGAGGTTTGGATGAGCAGTTCTTC. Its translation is CASSARSGRGLDEQFF. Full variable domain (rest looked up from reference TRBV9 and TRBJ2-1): DSGVTQTPKHLITATGQRVTLRCSPRSGDLSVYWYQQSLDQGLQFLIQYYNGEERAKGNILERFSAQQFPDLHSELNLSSLELGDSALYFCASSARSGRGLDEQFFGPGTRLTVL.